The 24 T cell receptor beta chains below come from one sample, sequenced in a study of CD8+CD57+ T cells in acquired aplastic anemia (dated by TCRdb to the late 2010s). Expansion of CD8+CD57+ cells had been shown by flow cytometry in the patients chosen for sequencing. The reads were generated on an Illumina HiSeq 2000. Profiling of TCR beta VDJ combinations and CDR3 sequences used genomic DNA as the template. The public reads were reprocessed in TCRdb via fastp at Q25 and MiXCR, keeping in-frame beta chains. A single entry per CDR3 protein holds the most common genes and DNA from its merged rows. A total of approximately 200,000 distinct CDR3 sequences appear in this sample, around 49% of them only once. Just under 20% of the sample goes to the ten largest clones. The sample taken for sequencing was sorted CD4+, CD8+, or CD8+CD57+ T cells (not recorded which) from PBMCs. These receptors originate from a human donor with aplastic anemia.

This clonotype was counted ten times or more. The rearrangement uses TRBV3-1 and TRBJ2-7, with 10 bases identical to TRBD1. The junction had 6 bases not matched to a gene; V was cut back by 4 bases and J by 0 bases. CDR3 size: 16 residues. Germline CDR1 is LGHDT and CDR2 is YNNKEL (reference sequence). This CDR3 reads CASSRRQGAASYEQYF. Written as DNA, the CDR3 is TGTGCCAGCAGCCGTAGACAGGGGGCTGCCTCCTACGAGCAGTACTTC.

This chain links TRBV5-6 with TRBJ1-5; 9 bases are shared with TRBD1. Germline loops: CDR1 SGHDT, CDR2 YYEEEE. The CDR3 sequence is 14 residues long. V was pared by 2 bases and J by 5 bases, with 2 bases of the junction left unmatched. This CDR3 reads CASSLGQGYQPQHF. CDR3 in DNA: TGTGCCAGCAGCTTAGGACAGGGGTATCAGCCCCAGCATTTT.

This clonotype has ten or more counts. The V and J genes are TRBV5-1 and TRBJ1-4; 7 nucleotides agree with TRBD1. CDR1 is SGHRS, CDR2 YFSETQ, per germline. V lost 1 base, J lost 0 bases, and 3 bases stayed unmatched. The CDR3 covers 16 residues. The CDR3: CASSLTGEATNEKLFF. The CDR3 bases are TGCGCCAGCAGCTTGACAGGGGAGGCAACTAATGAAAAACTGTTTTTT. Based on the CDR3 plus reference TRBV5-1 and TRBJ1-4, the full variable domain is KAGVTQTPRYLIKTRGQQVTLSCSPISGHRSVSWYQQTPGQGLQFLFEYFSETQRNKGNFPGRFSGRQFSNSRSEMNVSTLELGDSALYLCASSLTGEATNEKLFFGSGTQLSVL.

Remarks on this clonotype: A junction end diverges from the germline sequence, so it may reflect a read error. V gene TRBV5-4 combines with J gene TRBJ2-7; 10 nucleotides line up with TRBD2. This CDR3 spans 15 amino acids. The germline CDR1 and CDR2 sequences are SGHNT and YYREEE (reference sequence). CDR3 sequence (DNA): TGTGCCAGCAGCTTGACGGGACTAGCGCCCTACGAGCAGTGCTTC. It codes for CASSLTGLAPYEQCF.

This clonotype appeared a few times. The rearrangement joins TRBV29-1 to TRBJ2-7; no clear D. The CDR3 has 11 amino acids. The ends were cut back, 4 bases at V and 7 bases at J, with 11 bases in the middle. Germline CDR1 reads SQVTM; CDR2 reads ANQGSEA. CDR3: CSVGTSLEQYF. DNA of the CDR3: TGCAGCGTTGGAACCTCCCTGGAGCAGTACTTC.

The rearrangement joins TRBV7-2 to TRBJ2-1; perhaps D is TRBD1 or TRBD2 (6 bases each). With 0 bases removed from V and 7 bases from J, the gap between germline ends came to 19 bases. The CDR3 loop spans 17 amino acids. The germline CDR1 and CDR2 sequences are SGHTA and FQGNSA. The DNA of the CDR3 is TGTGCCAGCAGCTTAGCTGGAACGGGGGCCGCCTTGAATGAGCAGTTCTTC. This translates into CASSLAGTGAALNEQFF.

This clonotype was counted many times. The rearrangement joins TRBV19 to TRBJ2-3; the match to TRBD1 covers 9 bases. This CDR3 has 18 residues. The germline CDR1 and CDR2 sequences are LNHDA and SQIVND (reference sequence). V lost 3 bases and J lost 5; bases outside the gene matches: 15. Here the CDR3 reads CASSIYGGTGKLIDTQYF. The CDR3 nucleotides are TGTGCCAGTAGTATTTATGGCGGGACAGGGAAGTTGATAGATACGCAGTATTTT.

Points on this clonotype: The germline gene is not matched at one end of the junction; a read error may be the cause. The J gene is TRBJ2-3, the V gene TRBV29-1; D not certain. CDR3 length equals 12 residues. The germline CDR1 and CDR2 sequences are SQVTM and ANQGSEA. This CDR3 reads CSGQATTDTRYF. In nucleotides, the CDR3 is TGCAGCGGGCAGGCGACCACAGATACGCGGTATTTT.

The chain joins TRBV3-1 to TRBJ2-1; a possible D gene is TRBD1 (6 bases). In germline, CDR1 is LGHDT, CDR2 YNNKEL (reference sequence). V lost 0 bases, J lost 12 bases, and 15 bases lay in between. The CDR3 is 14 residues long. The CDR3 DNA sequence: TGTGCCAGCAGCCAAGACGGGACAACTCAGGTGCAGTTCTTC. Translated, it gives CASSQDGTTQVQFF.

V and J are TRBV5-4 and TRBJ2-3, with D hard to call. Trimming removed 4 bases from V and 4 bases from J, with 13 bases in between. Germline V CDR1 and CDR2: SGHNT, YYREEE (reference sequence). The CDR3 sequence is 14 residues long. CDR3 coding DNA: TGTGCCAGCAGCCGGTGGGCTGAATCAGATACGCAGTATTTT. This gives the protein CASSRWAESDTQYF.

This chain connects TRBV7-2 to TRBJ1-2, with a possible D match to TRBD1 (5 bases). Germline CDR1 SGHTA, CDR2 FQGNSA. This CDR3 is 15 amino acids long. Trimming shortened V by 6 bases and J by 3 bases, and 17 bases separated the two germline ends. In nucleotides, the CDR3 is TGTGCCAGCAGTTTACACCTTGTGGGGGACTATGGCTACACCTTC. Translating gives CASSLHLVGDYGYTF.

The sample holds many counts of this clonotype. V and J are TRBV6-2 or TRBV6-3 and TRBJ2-7; tentatively, D is TRBD1 or TRBD2 (5 bases each). Germline loops: CDR1 MNHEY, CDR2 SVGEGT. CDR3 length equals 14 residues. Deletions cut 4 bases from V and 0 bases from J, with 10 bases between. CDR3 loop: CASSWDAASYEQYF. The CDR3 DNA reads as TGTGCCAGCAGTTGGGACGCCGCCTCCTACGAGCAGTACTTC.

This clonotype was observed at least ten times. V usage is TRBV7-8 and J usage is TRBJ2-7, with 7 bases matching TRBD1. The CDR3 contains 17 residues. V dropped 5 bases and J dropped 3; count of bases not matched to a gene: 16. Germline-derived CDR1 and CDR2 are SGHVS and FQNEAQ. This chain's CDR3 is CASSRSTGAPRGYEQYF. The CDR3 DNA sequence: TGTGCCAGCAGCCGCTCTACAGGGGCCCCTCGGGGCTACGAGCAGTACTTC.

This clonotype has a count of ten or more. This chain uses TRBV5-1 with TRBJ2-1, with D unclear. This CDR3 is built from 13 residues. Germline V gives CDR1 SGHRS, CDR2 YFSETQ. V shed 2 bases and J shed 8 bases, with 11 bases lying between them. The CDR3 nucleotides read TGCGCCAGCAGCTTAAACCCTTTGGATGAGCAGTTCTTC. It encodes CASSLNPLDEQFF.

A note on this clonotype: At one end the junction does not follow the germline gene, possibly because of a read error. The chain employs TRBV5-1 and TRBJ1-6; 7 nucleotides align to TRBD1. This CDR3 comprises 9 residues. In germline, CDR1 is SGHRS, CDR2 YFSETQ. The CDR3 loop reads CASSPGQVF. In DNA form, the CDR3 reads TGTGCCAGCAGCCCCGGACAGGTCTTT.

Notes on this clonotype: Given a much more abundant clone one base away, this may be a read error. The chain combines TRBV2 with TRBJ2-1; D not resolved. CDR1 SNHLY and CDR2 FYNNEI come from the germline V gene. The CDR3 spans 14 residues. V was clipped by 2 bases and J by 7 bases, with 12 bases between them. CDR3 in DNA: TGTGCCAGCAGTGAACTTTTAAGGGAAAATGAGCAGTTCTTC. Translating gives CASSELLRENEQFF.

Of note for this clonotype: This could be a read error, since a much larger clone is one nucleotide away. The genes are TRBV7-3 and TRBJ2-1, with TRBD1 identical over 7 bases. The CDR3 consists of 17 residues. Germline V gene data show CDR1 as SGHTA and CDR2 as FQGTGA. CDR3 DNA: TGCGCCAGCAGCCAAGGTCGACGAGGGGGCGGCTCGGATGAGCAGTTCTTC. Its translation: CASSQGRRGGGSDEQFF.

Concerning this clonotype: Because the CDR3 is missing its conserved closing phenylalanine or tryptophan, this is likely a read error. This chain uses TRBV20-1 with TRBJ2-5, with 8 bases lining up with TRBD2. V lost 6 bases, J lost 3 bases, and 6 bases stayed unmatched. The CDR3 has 13 amino acids. Germline V gene sequence: CDR1 DFQATT, CDR2 SNEGSKA (reference sequence). DNA of the CDR3: TGCAGTGCAAGGGGCGGGGGGAAAGAGACCCAGTACTCC. The encoded protein is CSARGGGKETQYS.

This clonotype has at least ten counts. The chain combines TRBV5-1 with TRBJ1-1; D is perhaps TRBD1 (6 bases). Trimming took off 0 bases at V and 6 bases at J, with 6 bases between the two ends. The CDR3 runs to 12 residues. Germline CDR1 reads SGHRS; CDR2 reads YFSETQ. The CDR3 DNA reads as TGCGCCAGCAGCTTGGGACAGGCTGAAGCTTTCTTT. Residues: CASSLGQAEAFF.

The chain has TRBV20-1 and TRBJ2-7; tentative D call: TRBD1 (5 bases). Germline CDR1 reads DFQATT; CDR2 reads SNEGSKA (reference sequence). V lost 6 bases to trimming and J lost 0 bases, with 12 bases between them. The length of the CDR3 is 13 residues. DNA of the CDR3: TGCAGTGCCCCAGGGATGAGCTCCTACGAGCAGTACTTC. It translates to CSAPGMSSYEQYF.

This clonotype came up many times. The chain combines TRBV5-6 with TRBJ2-7; D remains unclear. V was pared by 3 bases and J by 3 bases, with 13 bases between. The CDR3 has 14 amino acids. Germline V gene data show CDR1 as SGHDT and CDR2 as YYEEEE. CDR3 in amino acids: CASSSRAGIYEQYF. The CDR3 nucleotides read TGTGCCAGCAGCTCCCGGGCAGGCATCTACGAGCAGTACTTC.

This clonotype has a count of ten or more. The rearrangement uses TRBV11-2 and TRBJ2-5; the match to TRBD1 covers 10 bases. The CDR3 runs 15 residues. V shed 1 base and J 3 bases; nucleotides not matched to a gene: 2. The germline CDR1 and CDR2 sequences are SGHAT and FQNNGV. The CDR3 DNA is TGTGCCAGCAGCTTAGCCGGGACAGGGGAAGAGACCCAGTACTTC. Protein sequence: CASSLAGTGEETQYF. Together with reference TRBV11-2 and TRBJ2-5, the CDR3 gives the full variable domain: EAGVAQSPRYKIIEKRQSVAFWCNPISGHATLYWYQQILGQGPKLLIQFQNNGVVDDSQLPKDRFSAERLKGVDSTLKIQPAKLEDSAVYLCASSLAGTGEETQYFGPGTRLLVL.

This rearrangement joins TRBV19 to TRBJ1-1; 7 nucleotides align to TRBD1. This CDR3 contains 17 residues. The V gene's germline CDR1 is LNHDA and CDR2 SQIVND (reference sequence). V was pared by 3 bases and J by 5 bases, with 15 bases of the junction left unmatched. CDR3 sequence: CASSMFGLTGRGTEAFF. In DNA form, the CDR3 reads TGTGCCAGTAGTATGTTCGGGTTGACAGGGAGAGGTACTGAAGCTTTCTTT.

The chain couples TRBV30 to TRBJ1-1; tentatively, D is TRBD1 (6 bases). Per the germline V gene, CDR1 is GTSNPN and CDR2 is SVGIG (reference sequence). This CDR3 is 12 amino acids long. V was cut by 0 bases and J by 10 bases, with 12 bases left in between. CDR3 nucleotides: TGTGCCTGGAGTGTACCCAGAGGGGGAGCTTTCTTT. Protein sequence: CAWSVPRGGAFF.